This TCR beta chain was sequenced in a study of blood T cell repertoires in COVID-19. Study at large: Nucleic acid was either cDNA or gDNA, and it came from T cells, B-cell-depleted T cells, or PBMCs.

Original methodology: Amplification with reference gene primers provided the estimates of nucleated cell counts. Sequenced by immunoSEQ multiplex PCR; TCRdb stores in-frame clones only, minus some. V, J and clone size derive from that table, while D and trimming were established from the DNA sequence. In the table there are 150,000 to 200,000 clones, 75% to 90% of which are singletons. The CDR3 has 13 residues. Trimming shortened V by 3 bases and J by 6 bases, and 12 bases separated the two germline ends. The germline CDR1 and CDR2 sequences are SGHTA and FQGNSA. Clinical histories supplied by participants themselves formed the basis of cohort assignment. Each recovered donor of Cohort 3 presented with two negative PCRs, clearance, or symptom resolution.

This receptor was identified in a woman younger than 35 who had recovered from COVID-19. The genes are TRBV7-2 and TRBJ2-7, with D unclear. The sample consisted of PBMCs or T cells enriched from blood (not recorded which). CDR3 protein: CASSFPATLEQYF. In DNA, the CDR3 is TGTGCCAGCAGCTTCCCGGCGACTCTCGAGCAGTACTTC.